Below, 25 T cell receptor beta chains from the same sample are listed, as sequenced in a study of cytomegalovirus exposure and HLA in healthy donors. The PCR employed 60 Vbeta primers together with 13 Jbeta primers. TCRdb keeps only in-frame clones here, not all; method: immunoSEQ multiplex PCR. In the table there are over 110,000 clones, more than 75% of which are singletons. Sequenced sample: PBMCs. The receptors were gathered from a woman in her 40s in good health and CMV-seropositive.

This clone was seen once. The rearrangement uses TRBV7-2 and TRBJ2-7, with 7 bases fitting TRBD1. Germline CDR1 and CDR2: SGHTA and FQGNSA. CDR3 length: 14 amino acids. The ends lost 5 bases at V and 3 bases at J; junction bases unmatched: 7. CDR3 sequence reads: CASSLSGTDYEQYF. The CDR3 DNA reads as TGTGCCAGCAGCCTCTCCGGGACAGACTACGAGCAGTACTTC.

This chain joins TRBV15 and TRBJ2-4, with unresolved D. V lost 0 bases and J lost 0, with 3 bases in between. The CDR3 is 14 amino acids. Germline V gene sequence: CDR1 LNHNV, CDR2 YYDKDF (reference sequence). CDR3 sequence: CATSRDLAKNIQYF. DNA of the CDR3: TGTGCCACCAGCAGAGACTTAGCCAAAAACATTCAGTACTTC.

This clone has a single count. The chain combines TRBV2 with TRBJ1-5, with 8 bases aligning to TRBD1. V was pared by 6 bases and J by 6 bases, with 7 bases of the junction left unmatched. Germline V gives CDR1 SNHLY, CDR2 FYNNEI. The CDR3 totals 14 residues. In DNA form, the CDR3 reads TGTGCCAGCAGCGGACAGGGATCAGGTCAGCCCCAGCATTTT. It specifies CASSGQGSGQPQHF.

The chain carries TRBV7-3 and TRBJ2-3; D might be TRBD2 (6 bases). Germline V gene sequence: CDR1 SGHTA, CDR2 FQGTGA. The V end lost 3 bases, the J end lost 6 bases, and 19 bases lay between the germline ends. CDR3 length equals 16 residues. The CDR3 DNA reads TGTGCCAGCAGCTTGATCGGGGCGGGACCTGCGGATACGCAGTATTTT. Protein product: CASSLIGAGPADTQYF.

V is TRBV29-1 and J is TRBJ2-7, with TRBD1 matching 8 bases. The CDR3 loop spans 15 amino acids. The junction had 14 bases not matched to a gene; V was cut back by 6 bases and J by 4 bases. Germline-derived CDR1 and CDR2 are SQVTM and ANQGSEA. The CDR3 protein is CSVVLQGGLWYEQYF. The CDR3 region has the DNA TGCAGCGTCGTATTACAGGGGGGTCTTTGGTACGAGCAGTACTTC.

V usage is TRBV7-9 and J usage is TRBJ2-3, with D perhaps matching TRBD2 (5 bases). The CDR3 length is 19 residues. The germline V gene encodes CDR1 SEHNR and CDR2 FQNEAQ (reference sequence). V was clipped by 5 bases and J by 4 bases, with 28 bases between them. Written as DNA, the CDR3 is TGTGCCAGCAGCCCGAAGCTTAAGTTGGCGGGTGGCCGTCCAGATACGCAGTATTTT. It specifies CASSPKLKLAGGRPDTQYF.

The gene calls are TRBV7-2 and TRBJ1-3; no clear D. The length of the CDR3 is 14 residues. Trimming removed 5 bases from V and 2 bases from J, with 10 bases in between. From germline, CDR1 is SGHTA and CDR2 FQGNSA. CDR3 nucleotides: TGTGCCAGCAGCGCCGGGTACGCTGGAAACACCATATATTTT. It is translated as CASSAGYAGNTIYF.

This rearrangement joins TRBV7-2 to TRBJ2-3; perhaps TRBD2 as D (5 bases). This CDR3 is 14 amino acids long. CDR1 and CDR2 (germline): SGHTA, FQGNSA. Trimming removed 8 bases at V and 1 base at J, with 13 bases between. The CDR3 reads CASRLWTGTDTQYF. In DNA, the CDR3 is TGTGCCAGCCGTCTTTGGACTGGCACAGATACGCAGTATTTT.

The chain carries TRBV6-5 and TRBJ1-2; D is perhaps TRBD1 (6 bases). The CDR3 is 13 amino acids. Trimming cost V 6 bases and J 9 bases, with 17 bases left between them. Per germline, CDR1 MNHEY and CDR2 SVGAGI. Here the CDR3 DNA reads TGTGCCAGCAGCTCCTTACCGGGACAAAGCTACACCTTC. Its translation is CASSSLPGQSYTF.

The chain is built from TRBV5-4 and TRBJ2-2; D is undetermined. The V and J ends lost 4 bases and 1 base respectively, with 11 bases between them. CDR3 size: 15 residues. Germline V CDR1 and CDR2: SGHNT, YYREEE (reference sequence). The CDR3 region is CASSPASGNTGELFF. As DNA, the CDR3 is TGTGCCAGCAGCCCTGCTAGTGGGAACACCGGGGAGCTGTTTTTT.

The chain combines TRBV7-2 with TRBJ2-7; 7 positions agree with TRBD2. The CDR3 spans 15 residues. The germline CDR1 and CDR2 sequences are SGHTA and FQGNSA. J was trimmed by 5 bases and V by 1 base; bases with no gene match: 8. The CDR3 DNA reads as TGTGCCAGCAGCTTAGACCCGGGAGGAGTCAACGAGCAGTACTTC. Translating it yields CASSLDPGGVNEQYF. The full variable domain, rest sourced from reference TRBV7-2 and TRBJ2-7, is GAGVSQSPSNKVTEKGKDVELRCDPISGHTALYWYRQSLGQGLEFLIYFQGNSAPDKSGLPSDRFSAERTGGSVSTLTIQRTQQEDSAVYLCASSLDPGGVNEQYFGPGTRLTVT.

This clone is a singleton in its sample. V usage is TRBV2 and J usage is TRBJ2-3; 13 positions match TRBD2. The CDR3 runs to 16 residues. Looked up from germline, CDR1 is SNHLY and CDR2 is FYNNEI. V was pared by 2 bases and J by 4 bases, with 3 bases of the junction left unmatched. CDR3 protein: CASSETSGRVPDTQYF. The CDR3 DNA follows: TGTGCCAGCAGTGAAACTAGCGGGAGGGTCCCAGATACGCAGTATTTT.

Only a few counts were recorded for this clone. This chain uses TRBV5-1 with TRBJ2-7, with D perhaps matching TRBD2 (5 bases). CDR3 length: 14 amino acids. Germline V gene data show CDR1 as SGHRS and CDR2 as YFSETQ. Trimming cost V 3 bases and J 1 base, with 11 bases left between them. The CDR3 region is CASSSGLTSYEQYF. CDR3 coding DNA: TGCGCCAGCAGCTCCGGACTCACTTCCTACGAGCAGTACTTC.

The chain recombines TRBV5-1 with TRBJ2-3; no firm D call. The CDR3 spans 14 residues. Trimming shortened V by 4 bases and J by 0 bases, and 9 bases separated the two germline ends. The germline CDR1 and CDR2 sequences are SGHRS and YFSETQ. CDR3 sequence (DNA): TGCGCCAGCAGCATACGCCAGAGCACAGATACGCAGTATTTT. Translating gives CASSIRQSTDTQYF. The full variable domain, with the rest looked up from reference TRBV5-1 and TRBJ2-3, is KAGVTQTPRYLIKTRGQQVTLSCSPISGHRSVSWYQQTPGQGLQFLFEYFSETQRNKGNFPGRFSGRQFSNSRSEMNVSTLELGDSALYLCASSIRQSTDTQYFGPGTRLTVL.

This clone was recorded a few times. The chain links TRBV2 to TRBJ2-6; D remains unclear. This CDR3 is built from 14 residues. CDR1 and CDR2 (germline): SNHLY, FYNNEI. Trimming stripped 8 bases from V and 0 bases from J, with 8 bases between. The CDR3 sequence: CASRDTSGANVLTF. CDR3 coding DNA: TGTGCCAGCCGAGACACCTCTGGGGCCAACGTCCTGACTTTC.

This chain connects TRBV5-8 to TRBJ2-1; 11 bases are shared with TRBD2. CDR1 is SGHTS, CDR2 YDEGEE, per germline. Unmatched junction bases numbered 12, after V lost 4 bases and J lost 9 bases. The length of the CDR3 is 16 residues. The CDR3 protein is CASSGGLLAGEGEQFF. Written as DNA, the CDR3 is TGTGCCAGCAGCGGTGGGTTACTAGCGGGAGAGGGTGAGCAGTTCTTC. Using reference TRBV5-8 and TRBJ2-1 for the parts outside the CDR3, the full variable domain is EAGVTQSPTHLIKTRGQQATLRCSPISGHTSVYWYQQALGLGLQFLLWYDEGEERNRGNFPPRFSGRQFPNYSSELNVNALELEDSALYLCASSGGLLAGEGEQFFGPGTRLTVL.

V gene TRBV5-6 combines with J gene TRBJ2-7, with a tentative D call TRBD1 (5 bases). Germline V gene lookup returns CDR1 SGHDT and CDR2 YYEEEE. V shed 6 bases and J shed 0 bases, with 10 bases lying between them. There are 13 residues in the CDR3. CDR3: CASTRALSYEQYF. For the CDR3, the DNA is TGTGCCAGCACCAGGGCCCTCTCCTACGAGCAGTACTTC.

This clone came up many times. The rearrangement uses TRBV4-1 and TRBJ1-4; D not certain. V dropped 4 bases and J dropped 8 bases, with 8 bases sitting between them. CDR3 length: 12 residues. Germline assignment: CDR1 MGHRA and CDR2 YSYEKL. The CDR3 region is CASSPPGEKLFF. The CDR3 DNA sequence: TGCGCCAGCAGCCCGCCGGGGGAAAAACTGTTTTTT.

The CDR3 region has the DNA TGTGCCAGCAGCCAAGAGACTAGCGGCTACGAGCAGTACTTC. Translating it yields CASSQETSGYEQYF. The chain links TRBV4-2 to TRBJ2-5; 9 bases agree with TRBD2. The last part of the DNA fits TRBJ2-7 better; the J call may be wrong. Germline CDR1 LGHNA, CDR2 YNFKEQ. CDR3 length: 14 amino acids.

This clone was detected only a few times. The rearrangement uses TRBV5-1 and TRBJ2-4; tentatively, D is TRBD2 (7 bases). Trimming took 0 bases from V and 0 from J, leaving 16 bases between them. The length of the CDR3 is 18 residues. Per germline, CDR1 SGHRS and CDR2 YFSETQ. The CDR3 loop is CASSLEGGAIPAKNIQYF. CDR3 nucleotides: TGCGCCAGCAGCTTGGAGGGGGGGGCTATCCCAGCCAAAAACATTCAGTACTTC. Variable domain in full (rest from reference TRBV5-1 and TRBJ2-4): KAGVTQTPRYLIKTRGQQVTLSCSPISGHRSVSWYQQTPGQGLQFLFEYFSETQRNKGNFPGRFSGRQFSNSRSEMNVSTLELGDSALYLCASSLEGGAIPAKNIQYFGAGTRLSVL.

The chain is built from TRBV18 and TRBJ2-5, with 9 bases identical to TRBD1. V shed 1 base, J shed 5 bases, and the junction held 5 bases outside the gene matches. From germline, CDR1 is KGHSH and CDR2 LQKENI. The CDR3 sequence is 15 residues long. The CDR3 region has the DNA TGTGCCAGCTCACCACAAACAGGGGGCTGGGAGACCCAGTACTTC. It specifies CASSPQTGGWETQYF.

The chain has TRBV18 and TRBJ2-3; 8 positions match TRBD2. In germline, CDR1 is KGHSH, CDR2 LQKENI. CDR3 size: 16 residues. The trim removed 3 bases at V and 3 bases at J, leaving 8 bases unmatched. Here the CDR3 reads CASSPPGLGKTDTQYF. CDR3 nucleotide sequence: TGTGCCAGCTCACCCCCGGGACTAGGAAAGACAGATACGCAGTATTTT.

V usage is TRBV7-3 and J usage is TRBJ1-1; D gene ambiguous. Trimming cost V 3 bases and J 1 base, with 6 bases left between them. Germline CDR1 SGHTA, CDR2 FQGTGA. The CDR3 runs 13 residues. The CDR3 sequence is CASSFTENTEAFF. As DNA, the CDR3 is TGTGCCAGCAGCTTCACAGAGAACACTGAAGCTTTCTTT.

This chain uses TRBV11-2 with TRBJ1-4, with 10 bases aligning to TRBD1. The germline V gene has CDR1 SGHAT and CDR2 FQNNGV. CDR3 length: 14 residues. V lost 6 bases to trimming and J lost 8 bases; unmatched junction nucleotides: 6. CDR3 loop: CASRQGQGWEKLFF. CDR3 nucleotide sequence: TGTGCCAGCAGGCAGGGACAGGGGTGGGAAAAACTGTTTTTT.

This CDR3 reads CASSPGGTYEQYF. The CDR3 coding sequence is TGTGCCAGCAGCCCGGGGGGGACCTACGAGCAGTACTTC. This chain links TRBV5-4 with TRBJ2-7; 8 bases are shared with TRBD2. CDR1 and CDR2 (germline): SGHNT, YYREEE (reference sequence). CDR3 length: 13 amino acids. J was trimmed by 2 bases and V by 4 bases; bases with no gene match: 2.